The source of this T cell receptor beta chain is a study of blood T cell repertoires in COVID-19. Sequenced by immunoSEQ multiplex PCR; TCRdb stores in-frame clones only, minus some. This sample has about 250,000 clones, with around 86% found just once. The V segment lost 1 base and the J segment 5 bases; nucleotides outside the gene matches: 7. Germline V gives CDR1 LNHDA, CDR2 SQIVND (reference sequence). This CDR3 has 16 amino acids. The clonotype comes from a man aged 40-49 years who had recovered from COVID-19. Sequencing was done on a sample of PBMCs or T cells enriched from blood (not recorded which). The chain carries TRBV19 and TRBJ2-3, with 9 bases identical to TRBD2. The CDR3 is CASSIGRGGAGDTQYF. The CDR3 nucleotides are TGTGCCAGTAGTATAGGACGCGGGGGGGCGGGAGATACGCAGTATTTT.